A selection of T cell receptor beta chains follows, all from one sample in a study of blood T cell repertoires in COVID-19. The table came from immunoSEQ multiplex PCR; TCRdb's copy has only in-frame clones and leaves some out. The sample consists of 65,000 to 70,000 clones, approximately 83% of them appearing once. Material for sequencing was peripheral blood. The receptors stem from an older woman with acute or convalescent COVID-19. Each CDR3 is given with its conserved first and last residue. The D gene is left open where the match is weak. For some rows the clone size is stated as once, few or many, or as a class when expanded; others skip it.

size	D	V	J	CDR3	DNA
.	TRBD1	TRBV5-6	TRBJ1-6	CASSPRDREGGYSPLHF	TGTGCCAGCAGCCCTCGGGACAGGGAGGGTGGGTATTCACCCCTCCACTTT
.	.	TRBV30	TRBJ1-1	CAWRGRGGKDTEAFF	TGTGCCTGGAGGGGACGGGGAGGGAAGGACACTGAAGCTTTCTTT
.	TRBD2	TRBV27	TRBJ2-1	CASTGGSSYNEQFF	TGTGCCAGCACCGGGGGGAGCTCCTACAATGAGCAGTTCTTC
.	TRBD1	TRBV5-4	TRBJ1-2	CASSLAGTGGDGGYTF	TGTGCCAGCAGCCTCGCCGGGACAGGGGGGGATGGTGGCTACACCTTC
.	TRBD1	TRBV3-1/TRBV3-2	TRBJ1-2	CASRQAGTENYGYTF	TGTGCCAGCAGGCAGGCCGGGACAGAGAACTATGGCTACACCTTC
once	TRBD1	TRBV18	TRBJ2-2	CASSPPGQGNTGELFF	TGTGCCAGCTCACCACCGGGACAGGGGAACACCGGGGAGCTGTTTTTT
many	.	TRBV11-2	TRBJ2-2	CASTQARSYGELFF	TGTGCCAGCACCCAAGCCAGGTCATACGGGGAGCTGTTTTTT
few	TRBD1	TRBV15	TRBJ2-7	CATSREALRTGGYEQYF	TGTGCCACCAGCAGGGAGGCTTTAAGGACAGGCGGCTACGAGCAGTACTTC
once	.	TRBV2	TRBJ2-3	CASRRQASTDTQYF	TGTGCCAGCAGACGACAGGCCAGCACAGATACGCAGTATTTT
.	.	TRBV18	TRBJ2-3	CASSTTTGTQYF	TGTGCCAGCTCAACGACTACCGGTACGCAGTATTTT
.	.	TRBV6-6	TRBJ1-2	CASKGSGNYGYTF	TGTGCCAGCAAGGGTTCGGGGAACTATGGCTACACCTTC
once	.	TRBV27	TRBJ1-1	CASSFQPPGTTNTEAFF	TGTGCCAGCAGTTTCCAACCCCCCGGGACAACGAACACTGAAGCTTTCTTT
.	TRBD2	TRBV15	TRBJ2-3	CATRGLAEDTQYF	TGTGCCACTAGGGGACTAGCGGAAGATACGCAGTATTTT
.	.	TRBV20-1	TRBJ2-1	CSAFDNEQFF	TGCAGTGCGTTCGACAATGAGCAGTTCTTC
.	.	TRBV6-5	TRBJ1-2	CASSSTGSAGYGYTF	TGTGCCAGCAGTTCGACGGGATCAGCGGGCTATGGCTACACCTTC
few	.	TRBV9	TRBJ1-1	CASSPGVLNTEAFF	TGTGCCAGCAGCCCAGGGGTCTTGAACACTGAAGCTTTCTTT
.	.	TRBV25-1	TRBJ1-1	CASSLMGGDEAFF	TGTGCCAGCAGCCTCATGGGGGGGGACGAAGCTTTCTTT
.	TRBD1	TRBV7-8	TRBJ1-2	CASSFGTGQNGYTF	TGTGCCAGCAGCTTCGGGACAGGGCAAAATGGCTACACCTTC
.	TRBD2	TRBV29-1	TRBJ2-1	CSAMLAGVSYNEQFF	TGCAGCGCCATGCTAGCGGGGGTATCCTACAATGAGCAGTTCTTC
.	.	TRBV6-5	TRBJ1-1	CASIAEEGVVTEAFF	TGTGCCAGCATCGCCGAAGAGGGTGTTGTGACTGAAGCTTTCTTT
.	.	TRBV4-2	TRBJ2-2	CASSQVAGASGELFF	TGTGCCAGCAGCCAAGTCGCGGGGGCATCCGGGGAGCTGTTTTTT
.	.	TRBV5-4	TRBJ1-2	CASSGAGYGYTF	TGTGCCAGCAGCGGGGCAGGGTACGGCTACACCTTC
.	.	TRBV19	TRBJ1-1	CASTLGGGYNTEAFF	TGTGCCAGTACCCTAGGGGGAGGGTATAATACTGAAGCTTTCTTT
once	.	TRBV19	TRBJ1-6	CASSVRQFNSPLHF	TGTGCCAGTAGTGTTCGACAGTTCAATTCACCCCTCCACTTT
.	.	TRBV18	TRBJ2-7	CASSPARDEQYF	TGTGCCAGCTCACCGGCGCGGGACGAGCAGTACTTC
medium-sized	TRBD2	TRBV2	TRBJ2-3	CASSGASGGLGDTQYF	TGTGCCAGCAGTGGGGCGAGCGGGGGCCTCGGCGATACGCAGTATTTT
once	.	TRBV6-5	TRBJ1-3	CASRDRSSGNTIYF	TGTGCCAGCAGAGACAGGTCGTCTGGAAACACCATATATTTT
.	TRBD1	TRBV7-9	TRBJ1-3	CASSSDRDGNTIYF	TGTGCCAGCAGCTCCGACAGGGATGGAAACACCATATATTTT
.	.	TRBV19	TRBJ2-7	CASSMATGSYEQYF	TGTGCCAGTAGTATGGCAACGGGGTCCTACGAGCAGTACTTC
few	.	TRBV6-6	TRBJ1-6	CASSSDSSASPLHF	TGTGCCAGCAGTTCCGACAGCTCGGCTTCACCCCTCCACTTT
.	.	TRBV11-2	TRBJ1-4	CASSAGTTEKLFF	TGTGCCAGCAGCGCCGGGACAACGGAAAAACTGTTTTTT
.	.	TRBV5-1	TRBJ2-5	CASSSRGRSSPGETQYF	TGCGCCAGCAGCTCCAGGGGGAGGAGTTCGCCTGGGGAGACCCAGTACTTC
.	.	TRBV10-3	TRBJ2-3	CAIKGQGRTDTQYF	TGTGCCATCAAAGGGCAGGGCCGCACAGATACGCAGTATTTT
few	TRBD2	TRBV6-5	TRBJ2-1	CASGLAGAYNEQFF	TGTGCCAGCGGACTAGCGGGGGCCTACAATGAGCAGTTCTTC
.	TRBD2	TRBV3-1/TRBV3-2	TRBJ2-2	CASSQETGGNGELFF	TGTGCCAGCAGCCAAGAAACGGGGGGAAACGGGGAGCTGTTTTTT
.	.	TRBV3-1/TRBV3-2	TRBJ2-7	CASSQARGGYGYEQYF	TGTGCCAGCAGCCAAGCCCGCGGGGGCTATGGCTACGAGCAGTACTTC
.	.	TRBV4-1	TRBJ1-1	CASSQEQVTFF	TGCGCCAGCAGCCAAGAACAGGTAACTTTCTTT